Detailed here is one T cell receptor (beta chain). This sample stems from a study of blood T cell repertoires in COVID-19. Turning to the study itself: COVID-19 samples from acute and convalescent phases originated in the United States, Italy and Spain. Sources were T cells, B-cell-depleted T cells, or PBMCs; the material itself was cDNA or gDNA.

Germline CDR1 reads MNHEY; CDR2 reads SVGAGI. The CDR3 loop spans 14 amino acids. V shed 2 bases and J 3 bases; nucleotides not matched to a gene: 2. The study drew participants aged about 18 to 89 years from some 23 US areas. In the source study's methods: Reference gene primer amplification yielded estimated nucleated cell counts. TCRdb's copy holds only in-frame clones and misses some; the assay was immunoSEQ multiplex PCR. That table gives V, J and clone size, and the DNA gave D and trimming. The sample consists of 250,000 or so clones, roughly 82% of them appearing once. V usage is TRBV6-5 and J usage is TRBJ2-7, with 9 nucleotides matching TRBD2. The sequencing input was PBMCs or T cells enriched from blood (not recorded which). The sequence derives from a woman between 50 and 59 years old who had recovered from COVID-19. CDR3 in amino acids: CASSYAGGGYEQYF. CDR3 nucleotides: TGTGCCAGCAGTTACGCGGGAGGGGGCTACGAGCAGTACTTC.